A selection of T cell receptor beta chains follows, all from one sample in a study of T cells in Graves' hyperthyroidism and ophthalmopathy. TCRdb analysed the multiplex PCR reads with MiXCR anew, one entry per CDR3 protein. This table holds about 600,000 distinct CDR3 sequences, around 16% found once. What was sequenced was blood. These receptors all come from a woman aged 40 to 49 with Graves' ophthalmopathy. Each CDR3 is given with its conserved first and last residue. Fields, in order: D gene, V gene, clone size, J gene, CDR3 DNA, CDR3 protein. A D gene is named only where the DNA matches it firmly. A clone size is listed for some rows: how often the clone was seen (once, few, many), or a class if it is expanded.

NA,TRBV7-9,few,TRBJ2-7,TGTGCCAGCAGCTTAACCCAGAGCTCCTACGAGCAGTACTTC,CASSLTQSSYEQYF
NA,TRBV28,many,TRBJ1-4,TGTGCCAGCAGTTTATGGGTGGATGAAAAACTGTTTTTT,CASSLWVDEKLFF
TRBD2,TRBV7-2,NA,TRBJ2-1,TGTGCCAGCAGCCCGACTAGCGGGGGGGCCAGGCAGTTCTTC,CASSPTSGGARQFF
NA,TRBV2,many,TRBJ2-4,TGTGCCAGCAGTGGTGCGGGAGCCAAAAACATTCAGTACTTC,CASSGAGAKNIQYF
TRBD2,TRBV3-1,many,TRBJ2-1,TGTGCCAGCAGCCAAGGGGCGGGGGATTGGAATGAGCAGTTCTTC,CASSQGAGDWNEQFF
NA,TRBV2,many,TRBJ1-1,TGTGCCAGCAGTGAATCGGGGGGCAAGGCTGAAGCTTTCTTT,CASSESGGKAEAFF
NA,TRBV20-1,many,TRBJ2-7,TGCAGTGCTAGAGATCAAGGGGCGGTTTACGAGCAGTACTTC,CSARDQGAVYEQYF
NA,TRBV12-3/TRBV12-4,NA,TRBJ1-5,TGTGCCAGCAGTTTAGTGTCGGGAGGGGGCAATCAGCCCCAGCATTTT,CASSLVSGGGNQPQHF
TRBD2,TRBV6-5,many,TRBJ2-5,TGTGCCAGCAGTTGGACTAGCGGGAGCCCACAAGAGACCCAGTACTTC,CASSWTSGSPQETQYF
TRBD1,TRBV2,NA,TRBJ2-5,TGTGCCAGCGGCTCCGGGACAGGGAGCCAAGAGACCCAGTACTTC,CASGSGTGSQETQYF
TRBD2,TRBV7-8,NA,TRBJ2-7,TGTGCCAGCAGCTTCGGTCGGGGGGTCTCGGGGCCGAGCTCCTACGAGCAGTACTTC,CASSFGRGVSGPSSYEQYF
TRBD1,TRBV5-1,many,TRBJ1-1,TGCGCCAGCAGCTCAGGACAGGGAGGCGTCACTGAAGCTTTCTTT,CASSSGQGGVTEAFF
NA,TRBV25-1,NA,TRBJ1-2,TGTGCCAGCAGTGAATGGGCAGGCAGTGGCTACACCTTC,CASSEWAGSGYTF
NA,TRBV14,few,TRBJ2-1,TGTGCCAGCAGCCAAGATCCCAGGGGTAGATTTGAGCAGTTCTTC,CASSQDPRGRFEQFF
TRBD1,TRBV28,many,TRBJ2-7,TGTGCCAGCAGTTTACATACAGGGGGCAGCTCCTACGAGCAGTACTTC,CASSLHTGGSSYEQYF
NA,TRBV3-1,many,TRBJ1-6,TGTGCCAGCAGCCAGGGTTCCGTTAATTCACCCCTCCACTTT,CASSQGSVNSPLHF
TRBD2,TRBV28,many,TRBJ2-7,TGTGCCAGCAGTTTACTAGCGGGGAACTACGAGCAGTACTTC,CASSLLAGNYEQYF
TRBD2,TRBV29-1,NA,TRBJ2-5,TGCAGCGTTGCCCGACTAGCGGCCGTACAAGAGACCCAGTACTTC,CSVARLAAVQETQYF
NA,TRBV12-3/TRBV12-4,many,TRBJ2-1,TGTGCCAGCAGTAACCCCGGGGATTACAATGAGCAGTTCTTC,CASSNPGDYNEQFF
TRBD1,TRBV4-1,few,TRBJ1-1,TGCGCCAGCAGCCAAGTCGGAGCAGGGGGGACTGAAGCTTTCTTT,CASSQVGAGGTEAFF
NA,TRBV19,NA,TRBJ1-2,TGTGCCAGTAGATCGCCAGGCGCTAACTATGGCTACACCTTC,CASRSPGANYGYTF
TRBD2,TRBV11-2,many,TRBJ2-1,TGTGCCAGCAGCTTGGCACTAGCGGCCTACAATGAGCAGTTCTTC,CASSLALAAYNEQFF
TRBD2,TRBV7-9,many,TRBJ2-3,TGTGCCAGCTCTGCGGCGAGCGGGGGAGAAGATACGCAGTATTTT,CASSAASGGEDTQYF
TRBD1,TRBV5-1,many,TRBJ1-1,TGCGCCACCGTTGGGACAGGGGAAGAGGGAGGTTTTGAAGCTTTCTTT,CATVGTGEEGGFEAFF
NA,TRBV19,few,TRBJ1-1,TGTGCCAGTAGTGAGGGATTTTCTGAAGCTTTCTTT,CASSEGFSEAFF
NA,TRBV20-1,many,TRBJ2-7,TGCAGTGCTAGTCTGTCTGCGGTACGGAATTACGAGCAGTACTTC,CSASLSAVRNYEQYF
NA,TRBV6-1,few,TRBJ1-2,TGTGCCAGCAGTCTCACGGGGACTTCAACAGGTTACACCTTC,CASSLTGTSTGYTF
TRBD2,TRBV7-3,few,TRBJ2-1,TGTGCCAGCAGCCCTCAGCGGGGGAACAATGAGCAGTTCTTC,CASSPQRGNNEQFF
NA,TRBV12-3/TRBV12-4,many,TRBJ2-1,TGTGCCAGCAGTTTTAGGAACTCCTACAATGAGCAGTTCTTC,CASSFRNSYNEQFF
NA,TRBV18,NA,TRBJ2-3,TGTGCCAGCTCGCCCAATCATTCTGATACGCAGTATTTT,CASSPNHSDTQYF
NA,TRBV27,many,TRBJ1-2,TGTGCCAGCAGTCAAGGGGTTGACAGAATTATTGATGGCTACACCTTC,CASSQGVDRIIDGYTF
TRBD1,TRBV12-3/TRBV12-4,NA,TRBJ1-2,TGTGCCAGCAGTCTCGGGACAGGGGGCGCCTATGGCTACACCTTC,CASSLGTGGAYGYTF
NA,TRBV29-1,few,TRBJ2-5,TGCAGCGTCCTACTAGCAAACCAAGAGACCCAGTACTTC,CSVLLANQETQYF
NA,TRBV12-3/TRBV12-4,many,TRBJ1-5,TGTGCCAGCAGTTTTGTGGGCAATCAGCCCCAGCATTTT,CASSFVGNQPQHF
NA,TRBV25-1,many,TRBJ1-4,TGTGCCAGCAGTCCCCGGGACACTCCGAATGAAAAACTGTTTTTT,CASSPRDTPNEKLFF
NA,TRBV7-2,few,TRBJ1-2,TGTGCCAGCAGCTTCGGACGGAGAACTTTAGGCTACACCTTC,CASSFGRRTLGYTF
TRBD1,TRBV27,many,TRBJ1-2,TGTGCCAGTGGGACAGTACCCTTTCATGGCTACACCTTC,CASGTVPFHGYTF
NA,TRBV2,NA,TRBJ2-2,TGTGCCAGCAGTGAACCGCTTGGGGGGCTCGACGGGGAGCTGTTTTTT,CASSEPLGGLDGELFF
NA,TRBV18,few,TRBJ1-3,TGTGCCAGCTCACCACCCCCAGGGACTGGAAACACCATATATTTT,CASSPPPGTGNTIYF
NA,TRBV7-9,NA,TRBJ2-1,TGTGCCAGCAGCCACAAATCGGCGGTACCTGGGGAGCAGTTCTTC,CASSHKSAVPGEQFF
TRBD2,TRBV7-9,NA,TRBJ2-5,TGTGCCAGCAGCCCGACGCCTAGCGGGGGCGAGACCCAGTACTTC,CASSPTPSGGETQYF
TRBD1,TRBV5-5,few,TRBJ2-5,TGTGCCAGCAGCTTGGCGGCCACAGGGGGCGCTGAGACCCAGTACTTC,CASSLAATGGAETQYF
NA,TRBV6-1,many,TRBJ1-5,TGTGCCAGCACCCCCTGGGGGATTCGCAATCAGCCCCAGCATTTT,CASTPWGIRNQPQHF
TRBD1,TRBV28,many,TRBJ2-7,TGTGCCAGCAGTACCCGACAGGGGTTCGGCTACGAGCAGTACTTC,CASSTRQGFGYEQYF
NA,TRBV6-2/TRBV6-3,few,TRBJ1-1,TGTGCCAGCAGAGACCCGGTCAACACTGAAGCTTTCTTT,CASRDPVNTEAFF
NA,TRBV4-2,few,TRBJ2-3,TGTGCCAGCAGGGAGGGGGCCAACACAGATACGCAGTATTTT,CASREGANTDTQYF
TRBD2,TRBV2,many,TRBJ2-5,TGTGCCAGCAGTGATACCAGCGGGGGGGAGACCCAGTACTTC,CASSDTSGGETQYF
TRBD2,TRBV7-2,few,TRBJ2-1,TGTGCCAGCAGCCACGGGACTAGCAATAATGAGCAGTTCTTC,CASSHGTSNNEQFF
NA,TRBV28,many,TRBJ2-7,TGTGCCAGCAGCTCTGCAGGAATTTACGAGCAGTACTTC,CASSSAGIYEQYF
NA,TRBV2,NA,TRBJ1-5,TGTGCCAGCATGGCGGCTGGGGATCAGCCCCAGCATTTT,CASMAAGDQPQHF
NA,TRBV2,few,TRBJ2-6,TGTGCCAGCAGTGAACTCCCCGCCGGGGCCAACGTCCTGACTTTC,CASSELPAGANVLTF
NA,TRBV7-9,NA,TRBJ2-7,TGTGCCAGCAGCTTAACGGGTTCATCCTCCGAGCAGTACTTC,CASSLTGSSSEQYF
NA,TRBV20-1,once,TRBJ2-6,TGCAGTGCCCCCGACGGCAGGGCTGGGGCCAACGTCCTGACTTTC,CSAPDGRAGANVLTF